This T cell receptor (beta chain) stems from a study of post-analysis software for immune sequencing data. Study-level findings and limits: Several TRBV segments (TRBV5-6, TRBV5-1 and TRBV20-1 among them) occurred more frequently in patients than in controls.

The CDR3 totals 15 residues. V was clipped by 2 bases and J by 2 bases, with 12 bases between them. CDR1 is WNHNN and CDR2 is SYGVQD in the germline V gene (reference sequence). As concerns this clonotype: Its antigen is unidentified.

cDNA libraries for TCR beta contained unique molecular identifiers. TCRdb called the PCR reads again in MiXCR, with one record for every CDR3 protein. The repertoire consists of fewer than 700,000 distinct CDR3 sequences, with roughly 45% occurring once and the leading ten covering roughly 1.8%. The J gene is TRBJ2-5, the V gene TRBV10-1; D possibly corresponds to TRBD1 (5 bases). Source material: blood. The clonotype comes from a girl under 18 with multiple sclerosis. In DNA, the CDR3 is TGCGCCAGCAGTGAGAGGGGCTTGGGACAAGAGACCCAGTACTTC. This encodes CASSERGLGQETQYF.